These 30 T cell receptor beta chains originate from one sample sequenced in a study of cytomegalovirus exposure and HLA in healthy donors. Here immunoSEQ multiplex PCR was the method, and the copy in TCRdb shows in-frame clones only, minus some. This table has some 110,000 clones, 88% appearing once. The specimen sequenced was PBMCs. The receptors were gathered from a man aged 18 to 30 in good health and CMV-seronegative.

The genes are TRBV7-9 and TRBJ1-2; D possibly corresponds to TRBD1 (5 bases). This CDR3 contains 14 residues. The germline V gene encodes CDR1 SEHNR and CDR2 FQNEAQ (reference sequence). V shed 10 bases and J shed 6 bases, with 21 bases lying between them. CDR3 in DNA: TGTGCCACTCAGCCGTGGGGGGGTGAAGATGGCTACACCTTC. Protein product: CATQPWGGEDGYTF.

The chain recombines TRBV15 with TRBJ1-1, with D perhaps TRBD1 (6 bases). The CDR3 totals 15 residues. Germline V gene sequence: CDR1 LNHNV, CDR2 YYDKDF (reference sequence). V was cut by 0 bases and J by 3 bases, with 11 bases left in between. The CDR3 reads CATSREPYRDTEAFF. CDR3 DNA sequence: TGTGCCACCAGCAGAGAACCTTACAGGGACACTGAAGCTTTCTTT.

The rearrangement joins TRBV6-5 to TRBJ2-3, with D possibly TRBD1 on 5 matching bases. The CDR3 totals 15 residues. Germline CDR1 reads MNHEY; CDR2 reads SVGAGI. V lost 0 bases and J lost 2, with 9 bases in between. The CDR3 region has the DNA TGTGCCAGCAGTTACTCGAAGGGGATCACAGATACGCAGTATTTT. It encodes CASSYSKGITDTQYF.

The genes are TRBV29-1 and TRBJ2-2; D remains ambiguous. The germline CDR1 and CDR2 sequences are SQVTM and ANQGSEA. Trimming shortened V by 5 bases and J by 5 bases, and 6 bases separated the two germline ends. The CDR3 extends over 11 amino acids. In DNA, the CDR3 is TGCAGCGTTCGGTTAACCGGGGAGCTGTTTTTT. Protein product: CSVRLTGELFF.

The CDR3 region is CASSLRHRGFPLNQPQHF. CDR3 nucleotides: TGTGCCAGCAGCTTAAGGCACAGGGGCTTTCCCCTCAATCAGCCCCAGCATTTT. The chain joins TRBV7-8 to TRBJ1-5; 7 bases fit TRBD1. CDR1 and CDR2 (germline): SGHVS, FQNEAQ. J lost 3 bases, V lost 2 bases, and 13 bases had no gene match. This CDR3 is built from 18 residues. The full variable domain, rest sourced from reference TRBV7-8 and TRBJ1-5, is GAGVSQSPRYKVAKRGQDVALRCDPISGHVSLFWYQQALGQGPEFLTYFQNEAQLDKSGLPSDRFFAERPEGSVSTLKIQRTQQEDSAVYLCASSLRHRGFPLNQPQHFGDGTRLSIL.

The chain recombines TRBV28 with TRBJ1-5; a possible D gene is TRBD1 (5 bases). Trimming removed 6 bases at V and 4 bases at J, with 22 bases between. CDR3 length: 17 residues. Germline CDR1 and CDR2: MDHEN and SYDVKM. CDR3 DNA: TGTGCCAGCAGGGGACTGACTGTGTCGGGGGGGAATCAGCCCCAGCATTTT. It codes for CASRGLTVSGGNQPQHF.

The V and J genes are TRBV11-2 and TRBJ1-4; the D gene is possibly TRBD1 (5 bases). The germline V gene has CDR1 SGHAT and CDR2 FQNNGV. V was pared by 3 bases and J by 5 bases, with 10 bases between. The CDR3 is 14 residues long. The CDR3 DNA follows: TGTGCCAGCAGCTTCGGACAACGAAATGAAAAACTGTTTTTT. It translates to CASSFGQRNEKLFF.

The chain has TRBV28 and TRBJ1-1, with D maybe TRBD1 (5 bases). CDR3 length: 12 amino acids. Looked up from germline, CDR1 is MDHEN and CDR2 is SYDVKM. V lost 8 bases and J lost 4, with 11 bases in between. CDR3 loop: CASRGGTTEAFF. The CDR3 coding sequence is TGTGCCAGCCGTGGGGGGACCACTGAAGCTTTCTTT.

The genes are TRBV27 and TRBJ2-5; D is perhaps TRBD1 (5 bases). V was clipped by 3 bases and J by 8 bases, with 16 bases between them. CDR3 length: 14 amino acids. Germline V gene lookup returns CDR1 MNHEY and CDR2 SMNVEV (reference sequence). The CDR3 here is CASSFLVNQGTQYF. The DNA of the CDR3 is TGTGCCAGCAGTTTTCTGGTAAATCAGGGAACCCAGTACTTC.

The chain has TRBV19 and TRBJ1-4, with TRBD1 matching over 10 bases. The CDR3 runs 15 residues. The germline V gene encodes CDR1 LNHDA and CDR2 SQIVND (reference sequence). The V segment lost 5 bases and the J segment 6 bases; nucleotides outside the gene matches: 6. DNA of the CDR3: TGTGCCAGTAGTGTGACAGGGGGCAAGTATGAAAAACTGTTTTTT. It is translated as CASSVTGGKYEKLFF. Combining the CDR3 with reference TRBV19 and TRBJ1-4 gives the whole variable domain DGGITQSPKYLFRKEGQNVTLSCEQNLNHDAMYWYRQDPGQGLRLIYYSQIVNDFQKGDIAEGYSVSREKKESFPLTVTSAQKNPTAFYLCASSVTGGKYEKLFFGSGTQLSVL.

The rearrangement links TRBV4-3 to TRBJ2-7; 10 bases agree with TRBD1. The trim removed 1 base at V and 4 bases at J, leaving 4 bases unmatched. CDR3 length: 15 residues. Germline V gene sequence: CDR1 LGHNA, CDR2 YSLEER. The DNA of the CDR3 is TGCGCCAGCAGCCAAGCCGGGACAGGGGTTTACGAGCAGTACTTC. The encoded protein is CASSQAGTGVYEQYF.

The chain uses TRBV7-2 and TRBJ2-7; weak D call: TRBD2 (5 bases). V was trimmed by 1 base and J by 3 bases, leaving 10 bases between them. CDR3 length: 14 amino acids. CDR1 is SGHTA and CDR2 is FQGNSA in the germline V gene. CDR3 sequence (DNA): TGTGCCAGCAGCTTAGAACAACGGGACTACGAGCAGTACTTC. Translation: CASSLEQRDYEQYF.

The chain combines TRBV18 with TRBJ1-1, with D tentatively TRBD1 (6 bases). Germline V CDR1 and CDR2: KGHSH, LQKENI. Between the trimmed V and J ends, which lost 2 bases and 2 bases, there was a span of 18 bases. The CDR3 has 17 amino acids. The CDR3 reads CASSPNQQGQLNTEAFF. CDR3 coding DNA: TGTGCCAGCTCACCAAACCAGCAGGGGCAACTTAACACTGAAGCTTTCTTT.

This sequence joins TRBV5-1 and TRBJ1-5; D is uncertain. The CDR3 consists of 14 residues. Germline V lookup: CDR1 SGHRS, CDR2 YFSETQ. The V and J ends lost 0 bases and 0 bases respectively, with 4 bases between them. The CDR3 here is CASSLGHSNQPQHF. For the CDR3, the DNA is TGCGCCAGCAGCTTGGGGCATAGCAATCAGCCCCAGCATTTT.

This chain uses TRBV11-3 with TRBJ2-7, with unresolved D. There are 13 residues in the CDR3. Germline V lookup: CDR1 SGHNT, CDR2 YENEEA. V gave up 3 bases and J gave up 6 bases, with 12 bases separating them. CDR3 in DNA: TGTGCCAGCAGCTTGATAGTCGCTTCCGAGCAGTACTTC. Amino acids: CASSLIVASEQYF.

The table lists this clone with a count of one. This chain uses TRBV30 with TRBJ1-4; D is undetermined. This CDR3 contains 14 residues. V gave up 1 base and J gave up 1 base, with 7 bases separating them. CDR1 GTSNPN and CDR2 SVGIG come from the germline V gene (reference sequence). CDR3 nucleotide sequence: TGTGCCTGGAGTGCACCCGGAACTAATGAAAAACTGTTTTTT. It encodes CAWSAPGTNEKLFF.

This clone occurred once. This chain links TRBV2 with TRBJ1-1, with 8 bases that match TRBD1. The germline V gene has CDR1 SNHLY and CDR2 FYNNEI. The CDR3 runs to 13 residues. V lost 6 bases and J lost 3; bases outside the gene matches: 3. The CDR3 DNA reads TGTGCCAGCAGGGAGACAGGGGACACTGAAGCTTTCTTT. The encoded protein is CASRETGDTEAFF. The full variable domain, rest sourced from reference TRBV2 and TRBJ1-1, is EPEVTQTPSHQVTQMGQEVILRCVPISNHLYFYWYRQILGQKVEFLVSFYNNEISEKSEIFDDQFSVERPDGSNFTLKIRSTKLEDSAMYFCASRETGDTEAFFGQGTRLTVV.

V is TRBV28 and J is TRBJ1-2, with a weak D call TRBD1 (5 bases). The V gene lost 5 bases and the J gene lost 5 bases, with 9 bases spanning the gap. CDR1 is MDHEN and CDR2 is SYDVKM in the germline V gene. The CDR3 loop spans 12 amino acids. The CDR3 coding sequence is TGTGCCAGCAGTAAAGACAGATATGGCTACACCTTC. As protein: CASSKDRYGYTF.

The chain couples TRBV18 to TRBJ1-1, with 8 bases matching TRBD1. The CDR3 covers 15 residues. The V segment lost 4 bases and the J segment 5 bases; nucleotides outside the gene matches: 9. The germline V gene encodes CDR1 KGHSH and CDR2 LQKENI. CDR3 region: CASSLRTGLGTEAFF. CDR3 DNA: TGTGCCAGCTCACTCCGGACAGGGTTGGGAACTGAAGCTTTCTTT.

The J gene is TRBJ1-1, the V gene TRBV2; D unclear. From germline, CDR1 is SNHLY and CDR2 FYNNEI. Trimming removed 5 bases from V and 0 bases from J, with 25 bases in between. The CDR3 runs 19 residues. The CDR3 coding sequence is TGTGCCAGCAGTCCCCCGGCTCTGGAGGCATGGCCAATGAACACTGAAGCTTTCTTT. It translates to CASSPPALEAWPMNTEAFF.

In its sample, this clone was seen a few times. The chain employs TRBV7-2 and TRBJ1-3; D unclear. Germline CDR1 SGHTA, CDR2 FQGNSA. The CDR3 covers 14 residues. The V and J ends lost 5 bases and 1 base respectively, with 9 bases between them. CDR3 coding DNA: TGTGCCAGCAGCCTATCAACGTCTGGAAACACCATATATTTT. This gives the protein CASSLSTSGNTIYF.

The rearrangement joins TRBV4-2 to TRBJ1-6; 8 bases fit TRBD1. This CDR3 spans 13 amino acids. V shed 3 bases, J shed 10 bases, and the junction held 2 bases outside the gene matches. Germline V gene sequence: CDR1 LGHNA, CDR2 YNFKEQ. Here the CDR3 reads CASSQGQDSPLHF. The CDR3 coding sequence is TGTGCCAGCAGCCAGGGACAGGACTCACCCCTCCACTTT.

This chain links TRBV28 with TRBJ2-3, with 11 nucleotides matching TRBD2. After removal of 5 bases from V and 5 bases from J, the junction contained 15 bases not matched to a gene. The germline V gene has CDR1 MDHEN and CDR2 SYDVKM. The CDR3 is 18 residues long. The CDR3 region is CASSPMIYSGGAIDTQYF. CDR3 bases: TGTGCCAGCAGTCCGATGATTTATAGCGGGGGGGCTATAGATACGCAGTATTTT.

This chain links TRBV6-5 with TRBJ1-1, with D possibly matching TRBD1 (6 bases). Trimming cost V 0 bases and J 1 base, with 12 bases left between them. The V gene's germline CDR1 is MNHEY and CDR2 SVGAGI. CDR3 length equals 16 residues. The CDR3 DNA is TGTGCCAGCAGTTACTCTGAGGGACACCAGAACACTGAAGCTTTCTTT. This codes for CASSYSEGHQNTEAFF.

In its sample, this clone was seen a few times. This sequence joins TRBV4-3 and TRBJ2-5; 10 positions agree with TRBD2. The CDR3 loop spans 14 amino acids. The V gene end was trimmed by 4 bases and the J gene end by 1 base; junction bases not matched to a gene: 0. Germline V gives CDR1 LGHNA, CDR2 YSLEER. CDR3 protein: CASSLAGGQETQYF. The CDR3 DNA follows: TGCGCCAGCAGCCTAGCGGGGGGCCAAGAGACCCAGTACTTC.

The J gene is TRBJ1-1, the V gene TRBV19; D may be TRBD1 (5 bases). CDR3 length: 13 amino acids. Germline V gives CDR1 LNHDA, CDR2 SQIVND (reference sequence). Between the trimmed V and J ends, which lost 2 bases and 4 bases, there was a span of 8 bases. CDR3 nucleotide sequence: TGTGCCAGTAGTATATCGGGGGTCACTGAAGCTTTCTTT. This translates into CASSISGVTEAFF. Complete variable domain (other parts from reference TRBV19 and TRBJ1-1): DGGITQSPKYLFRKEGQNVTLSCEQNLNHDAMYWYRQDPGQGLRLIYYSQIVNDFQKGDIAEGYSVSREKKESFPLTVTSAQKNPTAFYLCASSISGVTEAFFGQGTRLTVV.

CDR3 in amino acids: CASRFTQGGNQPQHF. The CDR3 DNA is TGCGCCAGCAGATTCACCCAGGGCGGCAATCAGCCCCAGCATTTT. This chain links TRBV4-1 with TRBJ1-5; D is possibly TRBD1 (5 bases). The CDR3 has 15 residues. The germline V and J ends were trimmed by 6 bases and 2 bases, with 14 bases remaining between them. From germline, CDR1 is MGHRA and CDR2 YSYEKL.

This chain joins TRBV13 and TRBJ2-1; weak D call: TRBD2 (7 bases). Trimming took 3 bases from V and 0 from J, leaving 12 bases between them. Germline V gene sequence: CDR1 PRHDT, CDR2 FYEKMQ (reference sequence). There are 16 residues in the CDR3. The CDR3 DNA reads as TGTGCCAGCAGCTTCGGCGGGGGCCCCTCCTACAATGAGCAGTTCTTC. It codes for CASSFGGGPSYNEQFF.

The chain recombines TRBV4-3 with TRBJ2-7; TRBD1 might be the D (6 bases). Germline CDR1 LGHNA, CDR2 YSLEER. Trimming took 0 bases from V and 5 from J, leaving 14 bases between them. CDR3 length equals 15 residues. The CDR3 loop is CASSQETGPLHEQYF. CDR3 sequence (DNA): TGCGCCAGCAGCCAAGAAACAGGGCCATTACACGAGCAGTACTTC.

J is TRBJ2-1 and V is TRBV19, with TRBD2 matching 11 bases. V gave up 5 bases and J gave up 6 bases; unmatched junction bases: 9. The CDR3 contains 16 residues. The germline gives CDR1 LNHDA, CDR2 SQIVND (reference sequence). The CDR3 sequence is CASSSEGTSGLNEQFF. CDR3 sequence (DNA): TGTGCCAGTAGTTCGGAGGGGACTAGCGGCCTCAATGAGCAGTTCTTC.